This passage covers 5 T cell receptor beta chains from one sample sequenced in a study of CD8 T cells in ankylosing spondylitis. Study-wide results and limits: There was a TCR beta motif, made of several highly homologous variants, that appeared characteristic of ankylosing spondylitis blood.

MiXCR, applied by TCRdb to the 5' RACE reads, yields one record per CDR3 protein. The sample yields around 770,000 distinct CDR3 sequences, about 11% seen once. No antigens are known for them. Input material: blood, either unsorted or a sorted T cell fraction (not recorded which). The receptors originated from a male donor with ankylosing spondylitis.

In its sample, this clonotype was seen many times. The V gene is TRBV12-3 or TRBV12-4, the J gene TRBJ2-1; 8 positions agree with TRBD2. This CDR3 comprises 11 residues. V lost 4 bases, J lost 14 bases, and 4 bases stayed unmatched. This CDR3 is CASSSGLDEFF. The CDR3 DNA is TGTGCCAGCAGTTCGGGACTAGATGAGTTCTTC.

This clonotype was observed a few times. The J gene is TRBJ2-7, the V gene TRBV6-1; D not resolved. The germline gives CDR1 MNHNS, CDR2 SASEGT. This CDR3 contains 15 residues. The V end lost 1 base, the J end lost 0 bases, and 10 bases lay between the germline ends. In DNA, the CDR3 is TGTGCCAGCAGTGAAGGGGCACCCAGCTCCTACGAGCAGTACTTC. Translated, it gives CASSEGAPSSYEQYF.

The V and J genes are TRBV30 and TRBJ2-2, with 12 bases that match TRBD2. The length of the CDR3 is 15 residues. V gave up 4 bases and J gave up 4 bases; unmatched junction bases: 4. The germline V gene encodes CDR1 GTSNPN and CDR2 SVGIG (reference sequence). As DNA, the CDR3 is TGTGCCTGGATCGGGACTAGCGGGTTCACCGGGGAGCTGTTTTTT. Amino acid sequence: CAWIGTSGFTGELFF.

This clonotype was detected only a few times. The chain's CDR3 is CASSPTGPYGYTF. In nucleotides, the CDR3 is TGTGCCAGCAGTCCGACAGGGCCCTATGGCTACACCTTC. The J gene is TRBJ1-2, the V gene TRBV7-2; TRBD1 matches 7 bases. The CDR3 runs to 13 residues. Germline CDR1 and CDR2: SGHTA and FQGNSA. The trim removed 6 bases at V and 4 bases at J, leaving 5 bases unmatched.

This clonotype was seen repeatedly, ten times or more. The chain uses TRBV12-3 or TRBV12-4 and TRBJ2-1, with TRBD2 matching over 9 bases. There are 15 residues in the CDR3. The V segment lost 5 bases and the J segment 2 bases; nucleotides outside the gene matches: 4. The CDR3 spells CASSPGTSPYNEQFF. The CDR3 DNA sequence: TGTGCCAGCAGTCCAGGGACTAGCCCCTACAATGAGCAGTTCTTC.